The 27 T cell receptor beta chains below were found in one sample sequenced in a study of blood T cell repertoires in COVID-19. Some clones are missing from TCRdb's copy, which holds only in-frame ones; the method was immunoSEQ multiplex PCR. The repertoire holds around 130,000 clones, with roughly 80% as singletons. Sequenced input: PBMCs or T cells enriched from blood (not recorded which). These receptors originate from a man aged 35 to 55 with acute COVID-19.

The V and J genes are TRBV29-1 and TRBJ1-1, with no clear D. V was trimmed by 7 bases and J by 6 bases, leaving 9 bases between them. The V gene's germline CDR1 is SQVTM and CDR2 ANQGSEA. The CDR3 totals 10 residues. CDR3 amino acids: CSGRTAEAFF. CDR3 bases: TGCAGCGGACGCACAGCTGAAGCTTTCTTT.

This chain uses TRBV12-5 with TRBJ1-1; D remains unclear. The V gene's germline CDR1 is LGHNT and CDR2 FRNRAP. The length of the CDR3 is 14 residues. V shed 2 bases and J shed 1 base, with 8 bases lying between them. For the CDR3, the DNA is TGTGCTAGTGGTTTGAGCTTCGGGAACACTGAAGCTTTCTTT. Protein product: CASGLSFGNTEAFF.

The chain couples TRBV4-2 to TRBJ2-3; TRBD2 matches 15 bases. The CDR3 length is 19 residues. The V gene's germline CDR1 is LGHNA and CDR2 YNFKEQ. The ends lost 0 bases at V and 0 bases at J; junction bases unmatched: 4. In nucleotides, the CDR3 is TGTGCCAGCAGCCAAGAGGCGGGACTAGCGGGGGGAAGCACAGATACGCAGTATTTT. Translation: CASSQEAGLAGGSTDTQYF.

The genes are TRBV28 and TRBJ1-5; no clear D gene. Germline CDR1 and CDR2: MDHEN and SYDVKM. The CDR3 contains 12 residues. V lost 8 bases to trimming and J lost 7 bases, with 12 bases between them. The CDR3 DNA reads as TGTGCCAGCCGTTCTTCACAGCAGCCCCAGCATTTT. It specifies CASRSSQQPQHF.

This rearrangement joins TRBV30 to TRBJ1-2; the D gene is possibly TRBD1 (5 bases). Per germline, CDR1 GTSNPN and CDR2 SVGIG (reference sequence). The CDR3 has 11 residues. Trimming removed 2 bases at V and 4 bases at J, with 5 bases between. This CDR3 reads CAWSQGYGYTF. The CDR3 region has the DNA TGTGCCTGGAGTCAGGGCTATGGCTACACCTTC.

This chain links TRBV6-5 with TRBJ1-1; the D is unclear. Germline lookup yields CDR1 MNHEY and CDR2 SVGAGI. V shed 2 bases and J shed 2 bases, with 6 bases lying between them. This CDR3 has 13 residues. The CDR3 is CASSYAGNTEAFF. The CDR3 DNA is TGTGCCAGCAGTTACGCGGGAAACACTGAAGCTTTCTTT.

The chain combines TRBV5-8 with TRBJ2-5; D perhaps matches TRBD1 (5 bases). Germline V gives CDR1 SGHTS, CDR2 YDEGEE. This CDR3 comprises 13 residues. Trimming shortened V by 1 base and J by 3 bases, and 7 bases separated the two germline ends. CDR3 bases: TGTGCCAGCAGCTTGAGACAGAAAGAGACCCAGTACTTC. Protein product: CASSLRQKETQYF.

The chain employs TRBV5-5 and TRBJ1-2; D possibly corresponds to TRBD1 (5 bases). V lost 4 bases and J lost 3, with 16 bases in between. CDR1 and CDR2 (germline): SGHKS, YYEKEE (reference sequence). This CDR3 has 15 amino acids. CDR3 loop: CASSPGGAMDYGYTF. CDR3 in DNA: TGTGCCAGCAGCCCGGGTGGGGCGATGGACTATGGCTACACCTTC.

This rearrangement joins TRBV3-1 (or the pseudogene TRBV3-2) to TRBJ2-1; 9 bases agree with TRBD1. The germline V gene encodes CDR1 LGHDT and CDR2 YNNKEL (reference sequence). The V gene end was trimmed by 4 bases and the J gene end by 8 bases; junction bases not matched to a gene: 9. The CDR3 loop spans 15 amino acids. CDR3 residues: CASSPQGAGWDEQFF. DNA for the CDR3: TGTGCCAGCAGCCCACAGGGGGCCGGTTGGGATGAGCAGTTCTTC.

This CDR3 reads CASSLPGQNTEAFF. The DNA for the CDR3 is TGCGCCAGCAGCTTGCCGGGACAGAACACTGAAGCTTTCTTT. V and J are TRBV5-1 and TRBJ1-1; maybe TRBD1 (6 bases). The germline CDR1 and CDR2 sequences are SGHRS and YFSETQ. The CDR3 sequence is 14 residues long. V gave up 1 base and J gave up 1 base, with 8 bases separating them. Variable domain in full (rest from reference TRBV5-1 and TRBJ1-1): KAGVTQTPRYLIKTRGQQVTLSCSPISGHRSVSWYQQTPGQGLQFLFEYFSETQRNKGNFPGRFSGRQFSNSRSEMNVSTLELGDSALYLCASSLPGQNTEAFFGQGTRLTVV.

The chain employs TRBV5-1 and TRBJ2-3, with 9 bases aligning to TRBD2. Trimming cost V 8 bases and J 4 bases; bases outside gene matches: 5. The germline V gene has CDR1 SGHRS and CDR2 YFSETQ. The CDR3 is 13 residues long. The CDR3, as DNA: TGCGCCAGTAGCGGGAGACTCGCAGATACGCAGTATTTT. Translating gives CASSGRLADTQYF.

This chain connects TRBV7-6 to TRBJ1-3; D call uncertain. V lost 3 bases, J lost 4 bases, and 4 bases lay in between. The germline V gene has CDR1 SGHVS and CDR2 FNYEAQ. The CDR3 sequence is 12 residues long. The CDR3 DNA follows: TGTGCCAGCAGCTTTTCAGGAAACACCATATATTTT. Translation: CASSFSGNTIYF.

This clone was recorded only once. The chain employs TRBV2 and TRBJ1-1, with D unclear. The CDR3 has 14 residues. Germline V gives CDR1 SNHLY, CDR2 FYNNEI. The ends were cut back, 1 base at V and 1 base at J, with 7 bases in the middle. CDR3 nucleotides: TGTGCCAGCAGTGAAGTATCCAGGAACACTGAAGCTTTCTTT. It specifies CASSEVSRNTEAFF.

The chain employs TRBV2 and TRBJ1-5; D unresolved. V was shortened by 3 bases and J by 2 bases, with 8 bases between the two germline ends. The germline V gene encodes CDR1 SNHLY and CDR2 FYNNEI. CDR3 size: 14 residues. DNA for the CDR3: TGTGCCAGCAGTGAGGAGTGGGGCAATCAGCCCCAGCATTTT. This gives the protein CASSEEWGNQPQHF.

The chain employs TRBV4-2 and TRBJ1-1; maybe TRBD1 (6 bases). The CDR3 runs to 14 residues. V lost 1 base to trimming and J lost 3 bases, with 9 bases between them. Germline V gives CDR1 LGHNA, CDR2 YNFKEQ. The CDR3 reads CASSQGPGDTEAFF. The CDR3 region has the DNA TGTGCCAGCAGCCAAGGGCCAGGGGACACTGAAGCTTTCTTT.

The gene calls are TRBV3-1 (or the pseudogene TRBV3-2) and TRBJ2-1, with TRBD2 as a possible D gene (6 bases). V was clipped by 10 bases and J by 9 bases, with 19 bases between them. The CDR3 has 13 amino acids. Germline CDR1 and CDR2: LGHDT and YNNKEL (reference sequence). As DNA, the CDR3 is TGTGCCATCCAAATGGGGGGAGCAAGTGAGCAGTTCTTC. Translation gives CAIQMGGASEQFF.

The rearrangement links TRBV2 to TRBJ2-2; D perhaps matches TRBD1 (6 bases). CDR3 length: 13 amino acids. With 5 bases removed from V and 4 bases from J, the gap between germline ends came to 8 bases. Germline CDR1 SNHLY, CDR2 FYNNEI. In DNA form, the CDR3 reads TGTGCCAGCAGTTTGACAGGCACCGGGGAGCTGTTTTTT. This sequence encodes CASSLTGTGELFF.

Here the CDR3 DNA reads TGTGCCAGCAGCTGGACAGGGATTAAAGACAATGAGCAGTTCTTC. As protein: CASSWTGIKDNEQFF. V is TRBV5-5 and J is TRBJ2-1, with 8 bases identical to TRBD1. The ends lost 3 bases at V and 5 bases at J; junction bases unmatched: 7. This CDR3 spans 15 amino acids. CDR1 and CDR2 (germline): SGHKS, YYEKEE (reference sequence). The whole variable domain, filled in from reference TRBV5-5 and TRBJ2-1, reads DAGVTQSPTHLIKTRGQQVTLRCSPISGHKSVSWYQQVLGQGPQFIFQYYEKEERGRGNFPDRFSARQFPNYSSELNVNALLLGDSALYLCASSWTGIKDNEQFFGPGTRLTVL.

J is TRBJ1-1 and V is TRBV2, with a tentative D call TRBD1 (6 bases). V shed 5 bases and J shed 3 bases, with 13 bases lying between them. This CDR3 contains 14 residues. Germline CDR1 is SNHLY and CDR2 is FYNNEI. The CDR3 loop is CASSLQGRDTEAFF. The CDR3 nucleotides read TGTGCCAGCAGTTTGCAGGGGAGGGACACTGAAGCTTTCTTT. Together with reference TRBV2 and TRBJ1-1, the CDR3 gives the full variable domain: EPEVTQTPSHQVTQMGQEVILRCVPISNHLYFYWYRQILGQKVEFLVSFYNNEISEKSEIFDDQFSVERPDGSNFTLKIRSTKLEDSAMYFCASSLQGRDTEAFFGQGTRLTVV.

V gene TRBV6-5 combines with J gene TRBJ1-6; weak D call: TRBD1 (6 bases). Trimming pared 3 bases from V and 10 bases from J, leaving 16 bases between. CDR3 length: 15 amino acids. The germline CDR1 and CDR2 sequences are MNHEY and SVGAGI. The CDR3 DNA sequence: TGTGCCAGCAGTTATACGGGGGGGGCTGAGTCACCCCTCCACTTT. Translation gives CASSYTGGAESPLHF.

The rearrangement uses TRBV5-4 and TRBJ2-3; TRBD2 agrees at 10 bases. Germline lookup yields CDR1 SGHNT and CDR2 YYREEE (reference sequence). CDR3 length: 16 amino acids. The trim removed 3 bases at V and 0 bases at J, leaving 4 bases unmatched. CDR3 DNA: TGTGCCAGCAGCTCTGGACTAGCGGTGAGCACAGATACGCAGTATTTT. Translating gives CASSSGLAVSTDTQYF.

Of note for this clone: The same CDR3 can be traced to other DNA sequences in this sample. The J gene is TRBJ2-2, the V gene TRBV5-1; the D gene is possibly TRBD1 (5 bases). The CDR3 consists of 14 residues. From germline, CDR1 is SGHRS and CDR2 YFSETQ. Trimming removed 1 base at V and 3 bases at J, with 7 bases between. The CDR3 nucleotides are TGCGCCAGCAGCTTGAGGGGTGACACCGGGGAGCTGTTTTTT. This gives the protein CASSLRGDTGELFF.

V usage is TRBV12-3 or TRBV12-4 and J usage is TRBJ1-3; no definite D call. The germline V and J ends were trimmed by 3 bases and 7 bases, with 10 bases remaining between them. CDR3 length: 13 residues. CDR3: CASSLRRANTIYF. In nucleotides, the CDR3 is TGTGCCAGCAGTTTGAGGAGGGCGAACACCATATATTTT.

The CDR3 reads CASSLDMNTEAFF. For the CDR3, the DNA is TGTGCCAGCAGCTTAGATATGAACACTGAAGCTTTCTTT. V and J are TRBV7-9 and TRBJ1-1; D uncertain. Germline CDR1 and CDR2: SEHNR and FQNEAQ (reference sequence). This CDR3 comprises 13 residues. V gave up 1 base and J gave up 0 bases, with 3 bases separating them.

The chain employs TRBV2 and TRBJ1-2; no definite D call. The germline gives CDR1 SNHLY, CDR2 FYNNEI. Trimming removed 6 bases from V and 10 bases from J, with 15 bases in between. The CDR3 is made up of 12 amino acids. The CDR3 region has the DNA TGTGCCAGCAGCTTGAACTCCCGGGACTACACCTTC. It translates to CASSLNSRDYTF.

This clone has a handful of counts. J is TRBJ2-7 and V is TRBV27; perhaps TRBD2 as D (6 bases). CDR3 length: 13 amino acids. The germline CDR1 and CDR2 sequences are MNHEY and SMNVEV (reference sequence). V lost 6 bases, J lost 2 bases, and 11 bases lay in between. The CDR3 protein is CASSRLGPYEQYF. The CDR3 DNA reads as TGTGCCAGCAGCCGACTAGGACCCTACGAGCAGTACTTC.

In DNA form, the CDR3 reads TGTGCCAGCAGCAAACGGCAGGGGGCGCCTGGAAACACCATATATTTT. It translates to CASSKRQGAPGNTIYF. The chain is built from TRBV21-1 and TRBJ1-3; the table gives TRBD1 as D, unverified against the DNA. TRBV21-1 is a pseudogene. This CDR3 is built from 16 residues.